The 21 T cell receptor beta chains in this list originate from one sample, sequenced in a study of blood T cell repertoires in COVID-19. The repertoire was sequenced with immunoSEQ multiplex PCR; TCRdb's copy has only in-frame clones and lacks some. The sample includes some 150,000 clones, roughly nine tenths of them seen just once. Sequenced: peripheral blood. The receptors here all came from a human donor in a cohort sampled during active COVID-19.

The gene calls are TRBV7-9 and TRBJ2-2, with D perhaps matching TRBD2 (6 bases). V dropped 8 bases and J dropped 6 bases, with 16 bases sitting between them. Germline CDR1 and CDR2: SEHNR and FQNEAQ (reference sequence). The CDR3 has 14 residues. The CDR3 DNA reads TGTGCCAGCCTCCGGGACTTGGGGCCCGGGGAGCTGTTTTTT. It translates to CASLRDLGPGELFF. Using reference TRBV7-9 and TRBJ2-2 for the parts outside the CDR3, the full variable domain is DTGVSQNPRHKITKRGQNVTFRCDPISEHNRLYWYRQTLGQGPEFLTYFQNEAQLEKSRLLSDRFSAERPKGSFSTLEIQRTEQGDSAMYLCASLRDLGPGELFFGEGSRLTVL.

This chain links TRBV6-5 with TRBJ2-1; 9 nucleotides align to TRBD1. CDR3 length equals 14 residues. Losses at the gene ends were 8 bases for V and 5 bases for J; bases not matched to a gene: 7. The V gene's germline CDR1 is MNHEY and CDR2 SVGAGI. CDR3 residues: CASPGQGAHNEQFF. DNA for the CDR3: TGTGCCAGCCCGGGACAGGGTGCCCACAATGAGCAGTTCTTC.

The chain couples TRBV5-4 to TRBJ2-3; possible D gene TRBD2, 6 bases. The CDR3 totals 12 residues. Germline V CDR1 and CDR2: SGHNT, YYREEE (reference sequence). Trimming left V 3 bases short and J 7 bases short, with 9 bases between. CDR3 sequence (DNA): TGTGCCAGCAGCTCGGGACTCAATACGCAGTATTTT. This encodes CASSSGLNTQYF.

This clone appeared once. The V and J genes are TRBV9 and TRBJ2-5, with D perhaps matching TRBD2 (5 bases). V lost 4 bases, J lost 5 bases, and 18 bases lay in between. The CDR3 loop spans 15 amino acids. Germline V gene data show CDR1 as SGDLS and CDR2 as YYNGEE. The CDR3: CASSPGQFRGETQYF. Here the CDR3 DNA reads TGTGCCAGCAGCCCCGGCCAATTCCGAGGGGAGACCCAGTACTTC. Filled out from reference TRBV9 and TRBJ2-5, the complete variable domain reads DSGVTQTPKHLITATGQRVTLRCSPRSGDLSVYWYQQSLDQGLQFLIQYYNGEERAKGNILERFSAQQFPDLHSELNLSSLELGDSALYFCASSPGQFRGETQYFGPGTRLLVL.

The V and J genes are TRBV7-2 and TRBJ1-1; TRBD1 might be the D (5 bases). The CDR3 covers 16 residues. CDR1 SGHTA and CDR2 FQGNSA come from the germline V gene. Trimming left V 5 bases short and J 0 bases short, with 16 bases between. The CDR3 sequence is CASSDRDGGLNTEAFF. CDR3 sequence (DNA): TGTGCCAGCAGCGACCGGGACGGGGGGTTGAACACTGAAGCTTTCTTT.

V usage is TRBV27 and J usage is TRBJ2-7; 12 bases agree with TRBD2. This CDR3 is built from 15 residues. CDR1 and CDR2 from the germline V gene are MNHEY and SMNVEV (reference sequence). Losses at the gene ends were 2 bases for V and 6 bases for J; bases not matched to a gene: 5. The CDR3 sequence: CASSLGLAGPGEQYF. CDR3 nucleotides: TGTGCCAGCAGTTTAGGACTAGCGGGGCCAGGCGAGCAGTACTTC.

The CDR3 protein is CASSLIAGDSDTQYF. CDR3 nucleotides: TGCGCCAGCAGCCTAATAGCGGGGGATTCAGATACGCAGTATTTT. This chain connects TRBV4-3 to TRBJ2-3; 9 nucleotides line up with TRBD2. Trimming removed 4 bases from V and 4 bases from J; junction bases left unmatched: 6. This CDR3 comprises 15 residues. Germline V gives CDR1 LGHNA, CDR2 YSLEER.

The chain carries TRBV5-4 and TRBJ2-7; tentative D call: TRBD1 (5 bases). This CDR3 contains 14 residues. With 0 bases removed from V and 7 bases from J, the gap between germline ends came to 14 bases. CDR1 and CDR2 from the germline V gene are SGHNT and YYREEE (reference sequence). CDR3 amino acids: CASSLVQGPGEQYF. In DNA, the CDR3 is TGTGCCAGCAGCTTGGTCCAGGGTCCGGGTGAGCAGTACTTC.

The rearrangement links TRBV6-5 to TRBJ1-1; D possibly corresponds to TRBD1 (5 bases). The CDR3 sequence is 13 residues long. Germline V gene data show CDR1 as MNHEY and CDR2 as SVGAGI. Trimming took 6 bases from V and 5 from J, leaving 13 bases between them. CDR3 loop: CASRAQGLTEAFF. In DNA, the CDR3 is TGTGCCAGCAGGGCCCAGGGTTTGACTGAAGCTTTCTTT.

The V and J genes are TRBV9 and TRBJ2-7, with 10 bases identical to TRBD1. The CDR3 is 15 amino acids. V gave up 1 base and J gave up 7 bases; unmatched junction bases: 8. In germline, CDR1 is SGDLS, CDR2 YYNGEE. In DNA, the CDR3 is TGTGCCAGCAGCGTAACCGGGACAGGGGAAGTTGAGCAGTACTTC. It encodes CASSVTGTGEVEQYF.

CDR3 nucleotides: TGTGCCAGCAGTGTTGTAAATCCCTATAATTCACCCCTCCACTTT. Its protein product is CASSVVNPYNSPLHF. The chain combines TRBV27 with TRBJ1-6, with D hard to call. There are 15 residues in the CDR3. In germline, CDR1 is MNHEY, CDR2 SMNVEV (reference sequence). The ends were cut back, 5 bases at V and 2 bases at J, with 10 bases in the middle.

The CDR3 DNA reads as TGTGCCAGCAGCGGTACAGGGGCTGGAAACACCATATATTTT. Residues: CASSGTGAGNTIYF. The genes are TRBV9 and TRBJ1-3, with 7 positions matching TRBD1. The CDR3 spans 14 residues. Germline V gives CDR1 SGDLS, CDR2 YYNGEE. V was clipped by 3 bases and J by 2 bases; unmatched bases: 2.

The CDR3 spells CARRWDRVSYEQYF. The CDR3 DNA is TGTGCCAGAAGATGGGACAGGGTCTCCTACGAGCAGTACTTC. The rearrangement joins TRBV5-3 to TRBJ2-7, with 9 bases aligning to TRBD1. Being an ORF, TRBV5-3 has a function that is uncertain. CDR3 length: 14 amino acids. V lost 5 bases and J lost 0; bases outside the gene matches: 3.

The genes are TRBV5-1 and TRBJ2-7, with D unclear. The CDR3 consists of 13 residues. The germline gives CDR1 SGHRS, CDR2 YFSETQ. The germline V and J ends were trimmed by 4 bases and 0 bases, with 8 bases remaining between them. CDR3 in DNA: TGCGCCAGCAGCGCTTCCGGCTCCTACGAGCAGTACTTC. This gives the protein CASSASGSYEQYF.

In its sample, this clone was seen once. The gene calls are TRBV29-1 and TRBJ2-3, with 8 bases fitting TRBD1. This CDR3 region has 13 residues. Germline lookup yields CDR1 SQVTM and CDR2 ANQGSEA. With V trimmed by 6 bases and J by 3 bases, 5 bases remained unmatched. CDR3 DNA sequence: TGCAGCGTCCTGAGGACAGGGACAGATACGCAGTATTTT. It encodes CSVLRTGTDTQYF.

The rearrangement links TRBV3-1 (or the pseudogene TRBV3-2) to TRBJ1-2, with D unresolved. CDR1 and CDR2 (germline): LGHDT, YNNKEL (reference sequence). This CDR3 is 13 amino acids long. V dropped 3 bases and J dropped 4 bases, with 9 bases sitting between them. The DNA for the CDR3 is TGTGCCAGCAGCCACCGGACTGGCTATGGCTACACCTTC. This sequence encodes CASSHRTGYGYTF.

The chain combines TRBV12-3 or TRBV12-4 with TRBJ1-2, with 10 nucleotides matching TRBD1. The CDR3 length is 13 residues. J lost 8 bases, V lost 3 bases, and 3 bases had no gene match. The DNA for the CDR3 is TGTGCCAGCAGTTTGGGGACAGGGGTAGGCTACACCTTC. Amino acid sequence: CASSLGTGVGYTF.

This rearrangement joins TRBV7-2 to TRBJ2-3; weak D call: TRBD1 (6 bases). The V and J ends lost 4 bases and 1 base respectively, with 15 bases between them. The germline V gene encodes CDR1 SGHTA and CDR2 FQGNSA. The CDR3 is made up of 16 amino acids. Here the CDR3 reads CASSSEGDTRTDTQYF. The DNA for the CDR3 is TGTGCCAGCAGCTCTGAGGGGGACACTCGCACAGATACGCAGTATTTT.

V is TRBV30 and J is TRBJ2-7, with a tentative D call TRBD2 (5 bases). Looked up from germline, CDR1 is GTSNPN and CDR2 is SVGIG (reference sequence). V lost 2 bases, J lost 7 bases, and 21 bases lay in between. CDR3 length: 15 amino acids. In DNA form, the CDR3 reads TGTGCCTGGAGTACGCCCGGGATCCATAGATGGGAGCAGTACTTC. Its protein product is CAWSTPGIHRWEQYF.

The J gene is TRBJ2-2, the V gene TRBV7-2, with 8 bases fitting TRBD2. Germline CDR1 reads SGHTA; CDR2 reads FQGNSA. This CDR3 has 14 residues. The junction had 1 base not matched to a gene; V was cut back by 2 bases and J by 5 bases. The CDR3 region is CASSLPSGTGELFF. CDR3 in DNA: TGTGCCAGCAGCTTACCTAGCGGGACCGGGGAGCTGTTTTTT.

The chain links TRBV6-2 or TRBV6-3 to TRBJ1-1, with 9 positions matching TRBD1. The CDR3 runs 15 residues. Germline CDR1 reads MNHEY; CDR2 reads SVGEGT. V was pared by 3 bases and J by 5 bases, with 7 bases of the junction left unmatched. CDR3 coding DNA: TGTGCCAGCAGTTATCTACAGGGGGCGAGGACTGAAGCTTTCTTT. Translating gives CASSYLQGARTEAFF.